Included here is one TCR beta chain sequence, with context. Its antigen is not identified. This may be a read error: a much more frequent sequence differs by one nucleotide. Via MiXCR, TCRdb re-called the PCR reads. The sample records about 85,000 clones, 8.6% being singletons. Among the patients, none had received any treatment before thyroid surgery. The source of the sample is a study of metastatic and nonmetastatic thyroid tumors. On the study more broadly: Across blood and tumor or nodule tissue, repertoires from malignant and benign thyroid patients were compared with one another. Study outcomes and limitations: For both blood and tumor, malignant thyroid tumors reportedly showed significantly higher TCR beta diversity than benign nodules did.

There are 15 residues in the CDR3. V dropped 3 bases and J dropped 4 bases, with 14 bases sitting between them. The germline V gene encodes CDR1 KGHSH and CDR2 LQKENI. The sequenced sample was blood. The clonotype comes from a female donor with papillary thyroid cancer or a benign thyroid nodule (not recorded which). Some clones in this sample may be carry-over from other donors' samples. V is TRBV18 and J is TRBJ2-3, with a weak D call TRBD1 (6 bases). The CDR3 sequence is CASSPRGQWADTQYF. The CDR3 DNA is TGTGCCAGCTCACCTAGAGGACAGTGGGCAGATACGCAGTATTTT. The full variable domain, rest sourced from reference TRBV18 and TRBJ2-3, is NAGVMQNPRHLVRRRGQEARLRCSPMKGHSHVYWYRQLPEEGLKFMVYLQKENIIDESGMPKERFSAEFPKEGPSILRIQQVVRGDSAAYFCASSPRGQWADTQYFGPGTRLTVL.